Listed below are T cell receptor beta chains from one sample, sequenced in a study of blood T cell repertoires in COVID-19. TCRdb keeps only in-frame clones here, not all; method: immunoSEQ multiplex PCR. The sample yields some 86,000 clones, approximately 88% seen once. The specimen was peripheral blood. The receptors come from a woman aged 80 or over with active or convalescent COVID-19. Each CDR3 is given with its conserved first and last residue. D genes are given only for firm matches. The listing skips clone size in some rows; elsewhere it reads once, few, many or a size class.

abundance,j_gene,d_gene,v_gene,CDR3nt,CDR3aa
.,TRBJ2-3,TRBD2,TRBV6-2/TRBV6-3,TGTGCCAGCAGTTACGCTGGGACTAGTACAGATACGCAGTATTTT,CASSYAGTSTDTQYF
few,TRBJ1-1,.,TRBV11-3,TGTGCCAGCAGCTTAGGTTCCCGAGCTTTCTTT,CASSLGSRAFF
.,TRBJ2-1,TRBD2,TRBV7-3,TGTGCCAGCAGCGGAGCCGGGACTAGCAATGAGCAGTTCTTC,CASSGAGTSNEQFF
many,TRBJ2-1,.,TRBV7-2,TGTGCCAGCAGCTTAGCGCTTGGAGGCGAGCAGTTCTTC,CASSLALGGEQFF
.,TRBJ1-2,.,TRBV27,TGTGCCAGCAGTCTTTGGGGGGTTAGCGGCTACACCTTC,CASSLWGVSGYTF
.,TRBJ1-1,.,TRBV9,TGTGCCAGCAGCGTAGAAGGGGGATACCGGACTGAAGCTTTCTTT,CASSVEGGYRTEAFF
.,TRBJ1-2,.,TRBV3-1/TRBV3-2,TGTGCCAGCAGCCAAGATCTCGGGTCGGCAAACTTTAACTATGGCTACACCTTC,CASSQDLGSANFNYGYTF
.,TRBJ2-3,TRBD2,TRBV5-1,TGCGCCAGCAGCTCCACGGGGGCGGGAGGCTGGGATACGCAGTATTTT,CASSSTGAGGWDTQYF
.,TRBJ1-4,.,TRBV28,TGTGCCAGCAGCCCACCGGGAGGGTTGGCGTTTTTT,CASSPPGGLAFF
few,TRBJ2-3,TRBD2,TRBV7-9,TGTGCCAGCAGTCCTAGCGGGGGGGCGTATACGCAGTATTTT,CASSPSGGAYTQYF
.,TRBJ2-3,.,TRBV28,TGTGCCAGCAGTCAGCCTCGAAGGAGGTGGACGCAGTATTTT,CASSQPRRRWTQYF
.,TRBJ1-1,TRBD1,TRBV5-8,TGTGCCAGCAGCTTTAGGGGGCGCTTCACTGAAGCTTTCTTT,CASSFRGRFTEAFF
.,TRBJ2-2,.,TRBV7-2,TGTGCCAGCAGCTTACGGCGGGCGACTGGAACCGGGGAGCTGTTTTTT,CASSLRRATGTGELFF
.,TRBJ2-5,TRBD1,TRBV28,TGTGCCAGCAGTCAGGGGGTAACTGAGACCCAGTACTTC,CASSQGVTETQYF
.,TRBJ2-1,.,TRBV30,TGTGCCTGGACCCCGGGAACCAGGACCTACAATGAGCAGTTCTTC,CAWTPGTRTYNEQFF
once,TRBJ2-3,.,TRBV3-1/TRBV3-2,TGTGCCAGCAGCCAAGAAAGGGGAGATACGCAGTATTTT,CASSQERGDTQYF
few,TRBJ1-1,TRBD1,TRBV19,TGTGCCAGTAGTAAAGGGGCAGGGGGGATTGACACTGAAGCTTTCTTT,CASSKGAGGIDTEAFF
.,TRBJ2-3,TRBD1,TRBV14,TGTGCCAGCAGCCCCCCCCAGACAGGGGCGTCAGATACGCAGTATTTT,CASSPPQTGASDTQYF
.,TRBJ1-2,.,TRBV9,TGTGCCAGCAGCCCCCAAGGGGGGGGGCCCTATGGCTACACCTTC,CASSPQGGGPYGYTF
.,TRBJ2-1,TRBD2,TRBV10-3,TGTGCCATCAGTGAGTCAGCTAGCGGTAGGAATGAGCAGTTCTTC,CAISESASGRNEQFF
.,TRBJ2-4,.,TRBV28,TGTGCCAGCAGTTTTCTCGGCTCGGCAGGGGCTAGGGTTAACATTCAGTACTTC,CASSFLGSAGARVNIQYF
.,TRBJ2-2,TRBD1,TRBV2,TGTGCCAGCAGCCCGGACAGGGGGGACACCGGGGAGCTGTTTTTT,CASSPDRGDTGELFF
.,TRBJ1-1,.,TRBV6-2/TRBV6-3,TGTGCCAGCAGTTACGTTGGAGGGAACACTGAAGCTTTCTTT,CASSYVGGNTEAFF
few,TRBJ2-1,TRBD2,TRBV6-5,TGTGCCTCCCAAGGTCCGGCTAGCGGGAGCTATGAGCAGTTCTTC,CASQGPASGSYEQFF
.,TRBJ2-7,.,TRBV21-1,TGTGCCAGCAGCAAGCAGGGACTAGCGGGCCACTACGAGCAGTACTTC,CASSKQGLAGHYEQYF
.,TRBJ1-4,.,TRBV5-4,TGTGCCAGCAGCGACATGGACAGCCTAAATGAAAAACTGTTTTTT,CASSDMDSLNEKLFF
.,TRBJ2-1,TRBD2,TRBV4-3,TGCGCCAGCAGCCAAGATGCCGGGAGACTAGCGGGGAGTGAGCAGTTCTTC,CASSQDAGRLAGSEQFF
.,TRBJ2-5,.,TRBV10-1,TGCGCAGTTGTCCGGGGGACCCAGTACTTC,CAVVRGTQYF
.,TRBJ1-5,TRBD1,TRBV19,TGTGCCAGTAGCCAGACAGGGGAACTAAATCAGCCCCAGCATTTT,CASSQTGELNQPQHF
.,TRBJ1-6,.,TRBV10-2,TGCGCCAGCAGGAGGGCTGATTCACCCCTCCACTTT,CASRRADSPLHF
.,TRBJ1-2,.,TRBV29-1,TGCAGCGTTGAAGGAGGGCCCCACAACTATGGCTACACCTTC,CSVEGGPHNYGYTF
.,TRBJ1-1,.,TRBV18,TGTGCCAGCTCACCGGGGGCCCCTATCGGGAACACTGAAGCTTTCTTT,CASSPGAPIGNTEAFF
.,TRBJ1-6,TRBD1,TRBV5-1,TGCGCCAGCAGCTTGGACGGACAGGGGGATTCACCCCTCCACTTT,CASSLDGQGDSPLHF
.,TRBJ2-1,TRBD2,TRBV2,TGTGCCAGCAGTGATATGGGACTAGCCTACAATGAGCAGTTCTTC,CASSDMGLAYNEQFF
.,TRBJ2-1,TRBD1,TRBV4-3,TGCGCCAGCAGCCTTTACAGGGGGTCTACCGATGAGCAGTTCTTC,CASSLYRGSTDEQFF
.,TRBJ2-1,TRBD2,TRBV5-5,TGTGCCAGCAGCCCGCGGACTAGCGGGAGTTCCTACAATGAGCAGTTCTTC,CASSPRTSGSSYNEQFF
.,TRBJ1-1,.,TRBV5-1,TGCGCCAGCAGCTTCCAGGCATCGAGCACTGAAGCTTTCTTT,CASSFQASSTEAFF
.,TRBJ2-2,TRBD2,TRBV9,TGTGCCAGCGGGAGGGCCGCGAACACCGGGGAGCTGTTTTTT,CASGRAANTGELFF
once,TRBJ1-2,.,TRBV29-1,TGCAGCGCCGCCGGGTCGCGGGATAGGGGCTACACCTTC,CSAAGSRDRGYTF
.,TRBJ1-2,TRBD1,TRBV9,TGTGCCAGCAGCGCAGGGACAGGGGGGATATTTGGCTACACCTTC,CASSAGTGGIFGYTF
many,TRBJ2-2,.,TRBV5-4,TGTGCCAGCAGCTCGGAGCGGTCTACCGGGGAGCTGTTTTTT,CASSSERSTGELFF
.,TRBJ2-5,.,TRBV12-5,TGTGCTAGTGGCCTTTCTAGGACTTCCCAAGAGACCCAGTACTTC,CASGLSRTSQETQYF